This T cell receptor beta chain was documented in a study of T cell responses to AZD1222 COVID-19 vaccine. The study, taken as a whole, reports: Regions left unmutated in variants are reportedly the target of nearly half of spike-specific TCRs. CD4 TCRs linked to vaccination spanned spike, dominating at 160-218 and 743-854. Baseline serology detected seropositivity in only five to seven AZD1222 recipients.

Comments on this clone: Its antigen remains unidentified.

V lost 0 bases, J lost 3 bases, and 3 bases lay in between. There are 12 residues in the CDR3. Germline-derived CDR1 and CDR2 are SGDLS and YYNGEE. Here immunoSEQ multiplex PCR was the method, and the copy in TCRdb shows in-frame clones only, minus some. The sample contains some 170,000 clones, around 90% of which appear only once. The receptor was isolated from an adult who received the MenACWY meningococcal vaccine as a control. The chain uses TRBV9 and TRBJ1-1, with unresolved D. The source was peripheral blood, collected 28 days after the second dose of the MenACWY control vaccine. The CDR3 DNA reads as TGTGCCAGCAGCGTAGAGGACACTGAAGCTTTCTTT. It encodes CASSVEDTEAFF.